These 2 T cell receptor beta chains were sequenced from one sample in a study of CD8 T cells in Susac syndrome. Roughly 0.45 to 1 ug RNA was reverse transcribed with random hexamers. TCRdb fed the immunoSEQ multiplex PCR reads into MiXCR, producing one record per CDR3 protein. The data contain over 100,000 distinct CDR3 sequences, around 90% of them singletons. The sequencing sample was made of CD4+ T cells from PBMCs. These receptor sequences come from a human donor in good health.

This chain's CDR3 is CASSMYGADGYTF. DNA for the CDR3: TGTGCCAGTAGTATGTACGGGGCGGATGGCTACACCTTC. This chain joins TRBV19 and TRBJ1-2; weak D call: TRBD1 (5 bases). The length of the CDR3 is 13 residues. V was shortened by 3 bases and J by 6 bases, with 11 bases between the two germline ends. Per germline, CDR1 LNHDA and CDR2 SQIVND (reference sequence).

This clonotype was detected only a few times. The chain links TRBV7-2 to TRBJ2-1, with 9 bases matching TRBD1. Germline V CDR1 and CDR2: SGHTA, FQGNSA. The ends lost 5 bases at V and 15 bases at J; junction bases unmatched: 11. The CDR3 covers 13 residues. This CDR3 is CASSPDVGQGRFF. CDR3 coding DNA: TGTGCCAGCAGCCCAGACGTGGGACAGGGTAGGTTCTTC.